A selection of T cell receptor beta chains follows, all from one sample in a study of Graves' ophthalmopathy and Graves' hyperthyroidism. From the multiplex PCR reads, TCRdb called clonotypes with MiXCR, one entry per CDR3 protein. The sample contains around 1.1 million distinct CDR3 sequences, 36% of which appear only once. The sequencing sample was made of peripheral blood or thyroid tissue (not recorded which). These TCRs come from an adult man with Graves' hyperthyroidism. The CDR3 runs from the conserved cysteine through the conserved F or W. Fields, in order: D gene, CDR3 length, J gene, V gene, clone size, CDR3 protein, CDR3 DNA. A D gene is named only where the DNA matches it firmly. Some rows mark clone size as missing; the rest say once, few, many or name a class of expanded clone.

- 17 TRBJ2-7 TRBV7-9 many CASSLRTRPESSHEQYF TGTGCCAGCAGCTTACGGACCCGACCAGAAAGTTCCCACGAGCAGTACTTC
- 16 TRBJ2-5 TRBV19 few CASSPSGGRFQETQYF TGTGCCAGTAGTCCTAGTGGGGGACGATTCCAAGAGACCCAGTACTTC
TRBD2 15 TRBJ2-7 TRBV10-2 - CASSFSVAGAYEQYF TGTGCCAGCAGTTTTTCGGTAGCGGGAGCCTACGAGCAGTACTTC
- 11 TRBJ2-5 TRBV29-1 - CSYEGWSTQYF TGCAGCTATGAGGGGTGGTCGACCCAGTACTTC
- 14 TRBJ1-1 TRBV7-2 many CASSSPRENTEAFF TGTGCCAGCAGCTCCCCGCGGGAGAACACTGAAGCTTTCTTT
TRBD1 16 TRBJ2-7 TRBV4-3 - CASSHPRGTGDYEQYF TGCGCCAGCAGCCACCCCAGGGGGACAGGGGATTACGAGCAGTACTTC
- 14 TRBJ2-7 TRBV20-1 few CSARDRPGSYEQYF TGCAGTGCTAGAGATCGGCCAGGTTCCTACGAGCAGTACTTC
TRBD2 17 TRBJ2-5 TRBV7-9 many CASSSPLAGAFQETQYF TGTGCCAGCAGCTCCCCACTCGCGGGAGCCTTCCAAGAGACCCAGTACTTC
- 11 TRBJ2-7 TRBV10-3 many CAISQGYEQYF TGTGCCATCAGTCAGGGCTACGAGCAGTACTTC
- 14 TRBJ2-7 TRBV20-1 - CSASGGRKPYEQYF TGCAGTGCTAGTGGGGGACGGAAGCCCTACGAGCAGTACTTC
- 16 TRBJ1-3 TRBV10-3 many CAISVRGPDSGNTIYF TGTGCCATCAGTGTACGGGGACCCGACTCTGGAAACACCATATATTTT
TRBD1 13 TRBJ1-2 TRBV6-5 many CASSNPGGNGYTF TGTGCCAGCAGTAACCCAGGGGGCAATGGCTACACCTTC
- 18 TRBJ2-7 TRBV11-2 - CASSLVSGGYKGRHEQYF TGTGCCAGCAGCTTAGTTAGTGGGGGCTACAAGGGTAGGCACGAGCAGTACTTC
- 15 TRBJ2-7 TRBV5-1 many CASSTETGSSYEQYF TGCGCCAGCAGCACCGAGACAGGCAGCTCCTACGAGCAGTACTTC
- 16 TRBJ2-2 TRBV10-3 - CAISYSNRGRTGELFF TGTGCCATCAGTTACTCGAACCGGGGACGGACCGGGGAGCTGTTTTTT
- 14 TRBJ2-7 TRBV6-6 - CASSYRGRTYEQYF TGTGCCAGCAGTTACCGAGGGCGAACTTACGAGCAGTACTTC
TRBD1 15 TRBJ1-1 TRBV4-1 few CASSPRQGPNTEAFF TGCGCCAGCAGCCCCCGACAGGGACCGAACACTGAAGCTTTCTTT
- 13 TRBJ2-7 TRBV11-2 few CASRPALFYEQYF TGTGCCAGCAGGCCAGCCCTCTTCTACGAGCAGTACTTC
TRBD1 15 TRBJ1-2 TRBV10-3 - CAIMEGRTGYYGYTF TGTGCCATCATGGAGGGACGGACAGGTTACTATGGCTACACCTTC
TRBD1 15 TRBJ1-2 TRBV7-2 - CASSSSRGIVDGYTF TGTGCCAGCAGCTCGTCCAGGGGGATAGTCGATGGCTACACCTTC
- 13 TRBJ2-3 TRBV25-1 - CASRPDSTDTQYF TGTGCCAGCAGACCCGACAGCACAGATACGCAGTATTTT
TRBD2 15 TRBJ2-7 TRBV27 - CASSMGLAGLHEQYF TGTGCCAGCAGTATGGGACTAGCGGGTTTGCACGAGCAGTACTTC
- 14 TRBJ2-2 TRBV20-1 many CSAPDRKRIGELFF TGCAGTGCCCCGGACAGAAAAAGAATAGGGGAGCTGTTTTTT
- 15 TRBJ2-2 TRBV9 many CASSVEVRWTGELFF TGTGCCAGCAGCGTAGAAGTGAGGTGGACCGGGGAGCTGTTTTTT
- 15 TRBJ2-7 TRBV20-1 many CSACDRHNSSYEQYF TGCAGTGCGTGTGACAGGCACAATAGCTCCTACGAGCAGTACTTC
- 13 TRBJ1-2 TRBV29-1 many CSVVVGWAEGYTF TGCAGCGTTGTGGTGGGGTGGGCAGAAGGCTACACCTTC
- 18 TRBJ2-6 TRBV10-3 - CAISGPGQGIPGANVLTF TGTGCCATCAGTGGTCCGGGGCAGGGGATCCCCGGGGCCAACGTCCTGACTTTC
- 13 TRBJ2-5 TRBV2 - CACSASTQETQYF -
- 12 TRBJ2-5 TRBV7-2 - CAGSLSSETQYF TGTGCCGGCAGCTTGTCTTCTGAGACCCAGTACTTC
TRBD1 15 TRBJ1-4 TRBV5-6 - CASSLAGTANEKLFF TGTGCCAGCAGCTTGGCCGGGACAGCGAATGAAAAACTGTTTTTT
- 14 TRBJ2-7 TRBV29-1 - CSVEDPGDTYEQYF TGCAGCGTTGAAGATCCGGGGGACACCTACGAGCAGTACTTC
- 13 TRBJ2-7 TRBV11-2 many CASSLNPGVSQYF TGTGCCAGCAGCTTAAATCCAGGGGTGAGTCAGTACTTC
- 16 TRBJ1-5 TRBV10-3 few CASSYPTSVGNQPQHF TGTGCCAGCAGTTACCCGACCTCAGTCGGCAATCAGCCCCAGCATTTT